One sample yielded the 20 T cell receptor beta chains listed below, sequenced in a study of identical twins. TCRdb ran MiXCR on the 5' RACE reads and lists one entry per CDR3 protein. The sample consists of some 1,700,000 distinct CDR3 sequences, 25% to 35% of them appearing once. Sequencing was carried out using cord blood. Receptor source: a newborn girl in good health.

V usage is TRBV5-1 and J usage is TRBJ2-4; 8 positions match TRBD1. The germline V gene encodes CDR1 SGHRS and CDR2 YFSETQ. This CDR3 has 14 residues. V dropped 1 base and J dropped 13; count of bases not matched to a gene: 10. The CDR3 is CASSLFRGHNEQYF. The CDR3, as DNA: TGCGCCAGCAGCTTGTTCAGGGGGCACAATGAGCAGTACTTC.

The V and J genes are TRBV29-1 and TRBJ1-1; D is possibly TRBD1 (5 bases). Trimming cost V 7 bases and J 0 bases, with 12 bases left between them. CDR1 SQVTM and CDR2 ANQGSEA come from the germline V gene. The CDR3 length is 13 residues. In DNA, the CDR3 is TGCAGCGCCTTGGGGGTTATGAACACTGAAGCTTTCTTT. It codes for CSALGVMNTEAFF. Full variable domain (rest looked up from reference TRBV29-1 and TRBJ1-1): SAVISQKPSRDICQRGTSLTIQCQVDSQVTMMFWYRQQPGQSLTLIATANQGSEATYESGFVIDKFPISRPNLTFSTLTVSNMSPEDSSIYLCSALGVMNTEAFFGQGTRLTVV.

This chain links TRBV7-2 with TRBJ2-5; 7 bases are shared with TRBD1. The end of the DNA fits TRBJ2-7 better, so the J call may be wrong. The CDR3 is 13 residues long. Germline CDR1 is SGHTA and CDR2 is FQGNSA. The CDR3 here is CASSDRVRNEQYF. CDR3 DNA sequence: TGTGCCAGCAGTGACAGGGTCAGGAACGAGCAGTACTTC.

The table lists this clonotype with a few counts. This chain uses TRBV5-1 with TRBJ2-3; TRBD2 aligns across 10 bases. The germline gives CDR1 SGHRS, CDR2 YFSETQ. V dropped 0 bases and J dropped 2; count of bases not matched to a gene: 3. The CDR3 consists of 16 residues. The CDR3 loop reads CASSLGGLAVTDTQYF. The CDR3 DNA reads as TGCGCCAGCAGCTTGGGAGGACTAGCGGTCACAGATACGCAGTATTTT.

In regard to this clonotype: One junction end disagrees with the germline gene, perhaps due to a read error. The chain combines TRBV5-5 with TRBJ2-1; no clear D gene. This CDR3 has 15 residues. The germline V gene encodes CDR1 SGHKS and CDR2 YYEKEE (reference sequence). The CDR3 region has the DNA TGTGCCAGCAGCTTGGGGCTAGGGCTCTACAGTGAGCAGTTCTTC. Translation: CASSLGLGLYSEQFF. The full variable domain, with the rest looked up from reference TRBV5-5 and TRBJ2-1, is DAGVTQSPTHLIKTRGQQVTLRCSPISGHKSVSWYQQVLGQGPQFIFQYYEKEERGRGNFPDRFSARQFPNYSSELNVNALLLGDSALYLCASSLGLGLYSEQFFGPGTRLTVL.

This chain joins TRBV7-9 and TRBJ2-1, with D perhaps TRBD2 (6 bases). The germline V and J ends were trimmed by 4 bases and 7 bases, with 8 bases remaining between them. Germline V gene sequence: CDR1 SEHNR, CDR2 FQNEAQ (reference sequence). CDR3 length: 12 amino acids. CDR3 protein: CASSWTKNEQFF. DNA of the CDR3: TGTGCCAGCAGCTGGACTAAAAATGAGCAGTTCTTC. Looking up the rest from reference TRBV7-9 and TRBJ2-1 gives the full variable domain: DTGVSQNPRHKITKRGQNVTFRCDPISEHNRLYWYRQTLGQGPEFLTYFQNEAQLEKSRLLSDRFSAERPKGSFSTLEIQRTEQGDSAMYLCASSWTKNEQFFGPGTRLTVL.

This clonotype occurred many times. This chain joins TRBV20-1 and TRBJ2-7; D possibly uses TRBD1 or TRBD2 (5 bases each). The ends were cut back, 3 bases at V and 2 bases at J, with 11 bases in the middle. The CDR3 is made up of 13 amino acids. Per the germline V gene, CDR1 is DFQATT and CDR2 is SNEGSKA (reference sequence). DNA of the CDR3: TGCAGTGCTAGTGGGGGTCCCACCTACGAGCAGTACTTC. Its translation is CSASGGPTYEQYF.

As DNA, the CDR3 is TGCGCCAGCATGAGACAGGGGTATCACGAGCAGTACTTC. This translates into CASMRQGYHEQYF. The chain is built from TRBV5-1 and TRBJ2-5; TRBD1 agrees at 8 bases. TRBJ2-7 matches the DNA end more closely, so the J call is doubtful. The germline CDR1 and CDR2 sequences are SGHRS and YFSETQ. The CDR3 is 13 residues long.

This chain uses TRBV25-1 with TRBJ2-3; no definite D call. V was trimmed by 3 bases and J by 0 bases, leaving 13 bases between them. This CDR3 comprises 16 residues. Germline V CDR1 and CDR2: MGHDK, SYGVNS. The CDR3 DNA follows: TGTGCCAGCAGTGACCCGCAGTACAATAGCACAGATACGCAGTATTTT. This gives the protein CASSDPQYNSTDTQYF. Full variable domain (rest looked up from reference TRBV25-1 and TRBJ2-3): EADIYQTPRYLVIGTGKKITLECSQTMGHDKMYWYQQDPGMELHLIHYSYGVNSTEKGDLSSESTVSRIRTEHFPLTLESARPSHTSQYLCASSDPQYNSTDTQYFGPGTRLTVL.

The sample holds a few counts of this clonotype. V and J are TRBV20-1 and TRBJ2-7, with 9 positions matching TRBD2. V lost 1 base and J lost 6; bases outside the gene matches: 1. The CDR3 has 12 residues. CDR1 DFQATT and CDR2 SNEGSKA come from the germline V gene (reference sequence). In DNA, the CDR3 is TGCAGTGCTAGAGCTAGCGGGACCGAGCAGTACTTC. It is translated as CSARASGTEQYF.

The chain recombines TRBV3-1 with TRBJ2-2, with a weak D call TRBD2 (5 bases). The CDR3 sequence is 13 residues long. Germline V gene data show CDR1 as LGHDT and CDR2 as YNNKEL (reference sequence). Trimming left V 7 bases short and J 7 bases short, with 13 bases between. CDR3 coding DNA: TGTGCCAGCACGGACTCCTTAGGCGGGGAGCTGTTTTTT. Protein sequence: CASTDSLGGELFF.

The J gene is TRBJ2-1, the V gene TRBV2; TRBD2 matches 9 bases. The J call is doubtful: the DNA matches TRBJ2-7 better. Germline V gene lookup returns CDR1 SNHLY and CDR2 FYNNEI. This CDR3 spans 16 amino acids. The CDR3 DNA reads as TGTGCCAGCAGTGAGAGACTAGCGGTCTCCTACAATGAGCAGTACTTC. This gives the protein CASSERLAVSYNEQYF.

A word on this clonotype: A much larger clone lies a single base off, so this may be a read error. The rearrangement links TRBV5-1 to TRBJ1-6, with a tentative D call TRBD1 (6 bases). Germline V lookup: CDR1 SGHRS, CDR2 YFSETQ. This CDR3 region has 16 residues. CDR3 sequence reads: CASSLGDNRPNSPPHF. The CDR3 nucleotides read TGCGCCAGCAGCTTGGGGGACAACAGGCCGAATTCACCCCCCCACTTT.

This clonotype has a handful of counts. This chain joins TRBV21-1 and TRBJ1-2; whether TRBD1, the table's D call, matches the DNA was not checked. TRBV21-1 is flagged as a pseudogene. The CDR3 has 14 residues. CDR3: CASSKGGTGDGYTF. The CDR3 DNA is TGTGCCAGCAGCAAAGGGGGGACAGGGGATGGCTACACCTTC.

The chain joins TRBV30 to TRBJ2-1, with 12 bases matching TRBD2. The germline gives CDR1 GTSNPN, CDR2 SVGIG (reference sequence). Unmatched junction bases numbered 1, after V lost 3 bases and J lost 4 bases. The CDR3 is 14 residues long. This CDR3 reads CAWRLAGGYNEQFF. The CDR3 nucleotides are TGTGCCTGGAGACTAGCGGGGGGATACAATGAGCAGTTCTTC.

This clonotype was counted at least ten times. The genes are TRBV10-3 and TRBJ2-1; TRBD2 matches 11 bases. CDR3 length equals 16 residues. Germline CDR1 ENHRY, CDR2 SYGVKD. J gave up 3 bases and V 4 bases, and 5 bases lay outside the gene matches. The CDR3 sequence is CAISGTSGRVYNEQFF. CDR3 nucleotides: TGTGCCATCAGTGGAACTAGCGGGAGAGTCTACAATGAGCAGTTCTTC.

The chain has TRBV6-2 or TRBV6-3 and TRBJ2-1; TRBD2 agrees at 11 bases. The CDR3 has 16 amino acids. Trimming cost V 2 bases and J 4 bases; bases outside gene matches: 4. Germline assignment: CDR1 MNHEY and CDR2 SVGEGT. The CDR3, as DNA: TGTGCCAGCAGTTACCCAATAGCGGGGGGGTACAATGAGCAGTTCTTC. It yields the protein CASSYPIAGGYNEQFF.

This clonotype was recorded a few times. The chain links TRBV6-1 to TRBJ1-4, with TRBD1 matching over 7 bases. V was pared by 5 bases and J by 8 bases, with 8 bases of the junction left unmatched. The CDR3 extends over 14 amino acids. The germline V gene encodes CDR1 MNHNS and CDR2 SASEGT. Written as DNA, the CDR3 is TGTGCCAGCAGTAATACAGGGGTGAGGGAAAAACTGTTTTTT. This codes for CASSNTGVREKLFF.

This clonotype has more than one count but fewer than ten. V and J are TRBV5-1 and TRBJ2-7; 7 nucleotides line up with TRBD2. Trimming removed 0 bases from V and 2 bases from J; junction bases left unmatched: 5. In germline, CDR1 is SGHRS, CDR2 YFSETQ. This CDR3 has 15 residues. The CDR3 is CASSLAGGKAYEQYF. For the CDR3, the DNA is TGCGCCAGCAGCTTGGCCGGGGGGAAGGCCTACGAGCAGTACTTC.

V and J are TRBV29-1 and TRBJ2-1; D unresolved. Germline loops: CDR1 SQVTM, CDR2 ANQGSEA. The CDR3 spans 12 residues. V lost 7 bases, J lost 6 bases, and 13 bases lay in between. The CDR3 DNA reads as TGCAGCGCCCTAACACCTAGCAATGAGCAGTTCTTC. It specifies CSALTPSNEQFF.